A single sample is the source of the 13 T cell receptor beta chains below, sequenced in a study of response to subunit inactivated influenza vaccine. TCRdb used MiXCR to reprocess the RT-PCR reads, holding one entry per CDR3 protein. The sample contains a few hundred thousand distinct CDR3 sequences, around 22% of which appear only once. Sequences were derived from PBMCs from blood, sampled less than 22 months after vaccination. These receptors all stem from a man between 50 and 70 years old who received an inactivated influenza vaccine.

CDR3 residues: CASSLGQIYTF. CDR3 nucleotide sequence: TGTGCCAGCAGCTTAGGCCAGATCTACACCTTC. This chain uses TRBV11-2 with TRBJ1-2, with D unclear. The V end lost 1 base, the J end lost 10 bases, and 7 bases lay between the germline ends. The CDR3 spans 11 residues. Germline V gene data show CDR1 as SGHAT and CDR2 as FQNNGV.

This clonotype has just a few counts. The chain couples TRBV15 to TRBJ1-2, with TRBD1 matching over 7 bases. The CDR3 contains 15 residues. Germline CDR1 LNHNV, CDR2 YYDKDF (reference sequence). Losses at the gene ends were 4 bases for V and 0 bases for J; bases not matched to a gene: 5. This chain's CDR3 is CATSKQGTSNYGYTF. The CDR3 DNA reads TGTGCCACCAGCAAACAGGGGACTTCTAACTATGGCTACACCTTC.

The rearrangement uses TRBV5-1 and TRBJ1-1; D is uncertain. This CDR3 has 15 amino acids. Germline CDR1 reads SGHRS; CDR2 reads YFSETQ. Trimming pared 0 bases from V and 4 bases from J, leaving 13 bases between. CDR3 nucleotide sequence: TGCGCCAGCAGCTTGGGGGCCGGGAGGGTCACTGAAGCTTTCTTT. This encodes CASSLGAGRVTEAFF. Drawing the rest from reference TRBV5-1 and TRBJ1-1, the complete variable domain is KAGVTQTPRYLIKTRGQQVTLSCSPISGHRSVSWYQQTPGQGLQFLFEYFSETQRNKGNFPGRFSGRQFSNSRSEMNVSTLELGDSALYLCASSLGAGRVTEAFFGQGTRLTVV.

This clonotype was counted at least ten times. V is TRBV12-3 or TRBV12-4 and J is TRBJ1-2; D ambiguous. The length of the CDR3 is 15 residues. V lost 1 base to trimming and J lost 4 bases, with 13 bases between them. CDR3 bases: TGTGCCAGCAGTTTAGGGATAGGGAGTGTCTATGGCTACACCTTC. Translating it yields CASSLGIGSVYGYTF.

This clonotype was counted only a few times. The chain uses TRBV7-7 and TRBJ2-1; D is possibly TRBD2 (5 bases). The CDR3 extends over 13 amino acids. Germline lookup yields CDR1 SSHAT and CDR2 FNYEAQ (reference sequence). Between the trimmed V and J ends, which lost 5 bases and 9 bases, there was a span of 14 bases. The CDR3, as DNA: TGTGCCAGCAGCCCTCGCAGAAGCGGTGAGCAGTTCTTC. This gives the protein CASSPRRSGEQFF.

The table lists this clonotype with a few counts. The chain has TRBV7-2 and TRBJ1-5, with D hard to call. V was pared by 4 bases and J by 4 bases, with 14 bases between. The CDR3 covers 15 residues. Germline V CDR1 and CDR2: SGHTA, FQGNSA. As DNA, the CDR3 is TGTGCCAGCAGCTCCCAGTGGGCGGGTAATCAGCCCCAGCATTTT. It specifies CASSSQWAGNQPQHF.

This clonotype was counted only a few times. The rearrangement uses TRBV12-3 or TRBV12-4 and TRBJ2-2; weak D call: TRBD1 (6 bases). V lost 1 base to trimming and J lost 6 bases, with 12 bases between them. The CDR3 loop spans 15 amino acids. In DNA form, the CDR3 reads TGTGCCAGCAGTTTAGACAGGGTGGGCGCCGGGGAGCTGTTTTTT. Protein sequence: CASSLDRVGAGELFF.

The chain has TRBV7-2 and TRBJ1-3, with D perhaps TRBD1 (6 bases). CDR1 SGHTA and CDR2 FQGNSA come from the germline V gene. This CDR3 spans 15 amino acids. Deletions cut 4 bases from V and 0 bases from J, with 10 bases between. Here the CDR3 DNA reads TGTGCCAGCAGCTCCAGACAGGTCTCTGGAAACACCATATATTTT. Amino acid sequence: CASSSRQVSGNTIYF. The whole variable domain, remainder taken from reference TRBV7-2 and TRBJ1-3, is GAGVSQSPSNKVTEKGKDVELRCDPISGHTALYWYRQSLGQGLEFLIYFQGNSAPDKSGLPSDRFSAERTGGSVSTLTIQRTQQEDSAVYLCASSSRQVSGNTIYFGEGSWLTVV.

The V gene is TRBV6-2 or TRBV6-3, the J gene TRBJ2-1, with 7 bases identical to TRBD1. J was trimmed by 14 bases and V by 6 bases; bases with no gene match: 7. The CDR3 loop spans 11 amino acids. The germline CDR1 and CDR2 sequences are MNHEY and SVGEGT. The CDR3 sequence: CASSPGTAEFF. The CDR3 nucleotides are TGTGCCAGCAGCCCCGGGACAGCGGAGTTCTTC.

This clonotype has just a few counts. One junction end does not reproduce the germline sequence, and a read error may be involved. This chain uses TRBV10-3 with TRBJ1-5, with D unresolved. The CDR3 is 15 residues long. The germline CDR1 and CDR2 sequences are ENHRY and SYGVKD. In DNA form, the CDR3 reads TGTGCCATCAGTGATGAGGGTCGCGGCAATCAGGCCCAGCATTTT. This gives the protein CAISDEGRGNQAQHF.

The chain employs TRBV5-1 and TRBJ2-1, with 7 bases fitting TRBD2. Germline-derived CDR1 and CDR2 are SGHRS and YFSETQ. This CDR3 is built from 11 residues. Trimming at V came to 3 bases and at J to 10 bases, leaving 1 base not matched to a gene. The chain's CDR3 is CASSYSGEQFF. The CDR3 DNA sequence: TGCGCCAGCAGCTATAGCGGGGAGCAGTTCTTC.

This clonotype was seen more than once but under ten times. The gene calls are TRBV5-1 and TRBJ1-2, with 11 bases that match TRBD1. Per the germline V gene, CDR1 is SGHRS and CDR2 is YFSETQ. The length of the CDR3 is 15 residues. The J segment lost 3 bases and the V segment lost 5 bases, leaving 6 bases of the junction unmatched. CDR3 sequence reads: CASRSWTGGDYGYTF. The CDR3 coding sequence is TGCGCCAGCAGATCCTGGACAGGGGGCGACTATGGCTACACCTTC.

This clonotype showed up just a few times. The rearrangement links TRBV12-3 or TRBV12-4 to TRBJ1-5, with 7 bases identical to TRBD1. The length of the CDR3 is 16 residues. The V and J ends lost 6 bases and 6 bases, in that order; junction bases with no gene match: 14. CDR3: CASRVGGEVHGQPQHF. DNA of the CDR3: TGTGCCAGCAGAGTAGGGGGCGAGGTACACGGTCAGCCCCAGCATTTT.